A single sample is the source of the 22 T cell receptor beta chains below, sequenced in a study of Graves' ophthalmopathy and Graves' hyperthyroidism. RNA transcripts were the source from which TCR beta CDR3 regions were amplified. Following a first-round RT-PCR that used HTBI primers, a second-round multiplex PCR was carried out. TCRdb passed the multiplex PCR reads through MiXCR, listing each CDR3 protein once. The data show over a million distinct CDR3 sequences, less than 45% seen once. The sample comprised peripheral blood or thyroid tissue (not recorded which). The receptor set was obtained from an adult man with Graves' hyperthyroidism.

This clonotype was seen at least ten times. This chain links TRBV7-2 with TRBJ2-5, with 10 bases identical to TRBD2. Germline trimming cut 2 bases from V and 1 base from J; bases unmatched to any gene: 1. Germline lookup yields CDR1 SGHTA and CDR2 FQGNSA. The CDR3 extends over 15 amino acids. The CDR3 sequence is CASSLRLAGQETQYF. In DNA, the CDR3 is TGTGCCAGCAGCTTACGACTAGCGGGCCAAGAGACCCAGTACTTC.

V usage is TRBV29-1 and J usage is TRBJ1-1; D perhaps matches TRBD1 (6 bases). The CDR3 is made up of 12 amino acids. Germline lookup yields CDR1 SQVTM and CDR2 ANQGSEA. CDR3 DNA sequence: TGCACCCAGGGGAGGGGGAACACTGAAGCTTTCTTT. Its translation: CTQGRGNTEAFF.

Comment on this clonotype: The CDR3 does not close with the conserved phenylalanine or tryptophan, likely indicating a read error. The DNA is left out, because the CDR3 cannot be placed on it with certainty; the CDR3 is given as TCRdb lists it. The rearrangement uses TRBV11-2 and TRBJ2-1. The CDR3 length equals 10 residues, ends included. Germline values: CDR1 SGHAT, CDR2 FQNNGV. The CDR3 sequence is CASSLAQPTT.

This chain connects TRBV7-9 to TRBJ2-5, with 8 bases aligning to TRBD1. Trimming removed 6 bases from V and 6 bases from J; junction bases left unmatched: 18. This CDR3 has 17 amino acids. Germline lookup yields CDR1 SEHNR and CDR2 FQNEAQ (reference sequence). CDR3 sequence reads: CASRPSVGDRFAQTQYF. The CDR3 region has the DNA TGTGCCAGCAGACCTAGCGTTGGGGACAGGTTCGCACAGACCCAGTACTTC.

V is TRBV10-3 and J is TRBJ2-5; D call uncertain. CDR1 ENHRY and CDR2 SYGVKD come from the germline V gene. This CDR3 spans 13 amino acids. The V end lost 7 bases, the J end lost 9 bases, and 18 bases lay between the germline ends. CDR3 residues: CAITDSKNQPQYF. The CDR3 DNA follows: TGTGCCATCACGGATAGCAAAAATCAGCCCCAGTACTTC.

This clonotype was seen many times. The chain couples TRBV4-3 to TRBJ1-2, with a weak D call TRBD1 (6 bases). CDR3 size: 15 residues. Germline V lookup: CDR1 LGHNA, CDR2 YSLEER. V dropped 1 base and J dropped 6 bases, with 15 bases sitting between them. The CDR3, as DNA: TGCGCCAGCAGCCAAGTACAGGGATCGGGAGATGGCTACACCTTC. This gives the protein CASSQVQGSGDGYTF.

The rearrangement uses TRBV20-1 and TRBJ1-2, with 7 bases that match TRBD1. Germline V gene data show CDR1 as DFQATT and CDR2 as SNEGSKA (reference sequence). The V and J ends lost 2 bases and 5 bases, in that order; junction bases with no gene match: 2. CDR3 size: 12 residues. As DNA, the CDR3 is TGCAGTGCTAGAATCAGGGGGTATGGCTACACCTTC. It encodes CSARIRGYGYTF.

This clonotype appeared a few times. V usage is TRBV6-5 and J usage is TRBJ1-4, with no clear D. Trimming shortened V by 2 bases and J by 4 bases, and 5 bases separated the two germline ends. CDR1 MNHEY and CDR2 SVGAGI come from the germline V gene. The CDR3 sequence is 13 residues long. The CDR3 loop is CASSYRFNEKLFF. The DNA of the CDR3 is TGTGCCAGCAGTTACCGCTTTAATGAAAAACTGTTTTTT.

The V call is TRBV16, the J call TRBJ1-2, with D perhaps matching TRBD1 (5 bases). The CDR3 spans 14 residues. V shed 0 bases and J shed 3 bases, with 8 bases lying between them. CDR1 is KGHSY, CDR2 FQNENV, per germline. The DNA of the CDR3 is TGTGCCAGCAGCCAATCGGAGGGGCACTATGGCTACACCTTC. It codes for CASSQSEGHYGYTF.

The chain has TRBV11-2 and TRBJ1-1; TRBD1 might be the D (5 bases). This CDR3 is built from 14 residues. The V and J ends lost 2 bases and 6 bases respectively, with 13 bases between them. Germline lookup yields CDR1 SGHAT and CDR2 FQNNGV. CDR3 loop: CASSLRVGAAEAFF. The CDR3, as DNA: TGTGCCAGCAGCTTACGGGTTGGGGCAGCTGAAGCTTTCTTT.

Comment on this clonotype: One end of the junction does not line up with germline, which may come from a read error. V is TRBV12-3 or TRBV12-4 and J is TRBJ2-7; tentatively, D is TRBD1 (5 bases). This CDR3 contains 14 residues. The CDR3 is CASRNDRGSYGQYF. In nucleotides, the CDR3 is TGTGCCAGCAGAAATGACAGAGGCTCCTACGGGCAGTACTTC.

This clonotype was detected ten times or more. The chain recombines TRBV10-3 with TRBJ2-2; 7 bases align to TRBD2. The junction had 9 bases not matched to a gene; V was cut back by 3 bases and J by 5 bases. The CDR3 loop spans 16 amino acids. CDR1 is ENHRY, CDR2 SYGVKD, per germline. The CDR3 DNA follows: TGTGCCATCAGTGAAAATCTCGGCGGGAGTACCGGGGAGCTGTTTTTT. This sequence encodes CAISENLGGSTGELFF.

Concerning this clonotype: A read error may be the cause here, since a much bigger clone is one base away. The chain uses TRBV12-3 or TRBV12-4 and TRBJ2-5; possibly TRBD2 for D (5 bases). V was pared by 5 bases and J by 5 bases, with 12 bases between. There are 13 residues in the CDR3. The CDR3 coding sequence is TGTGCCAGCAGTGGACTTAGGGCGGAGACCCAGTACTTC. It is translated as CASSGLRAETQYF.

This clonotype has ten or more counts. The chain recombines TRBV19 with TRBJ1-5, with D possibly matching TRBD1 (6 bases). Germline CDR1 is LNHDA and CDR2 is SQIVND (reference sequence). This CDR3 region has 13 residues. The V end lost 2 bases, the J end lost 6 bases, and 8 bases lay between the germline ends. The CDR3 sequence: CASSIQGFQPQHF. DNA for the CDR3: TGTGCCAGTAGTATACAGGGGTTTCAGCCCCAGCATTTT.

This clonotype was counted ten times or more. This chain connects TRBV7-9 to TRBJ2-5; TRBD1 aligns across 8 bases. Germline assignment: CDR1 SEHNR and CDR2 FQNEAQ (reference sequence). The J segment lost 7 bases and the V segment lost 4 bases, leaving 8 bases of the junction unmatched. CDR3 length: 14 residues. DNA of the CDR3: TGTGCCAGCAGCTCAACAGGGGGAGTGGGGACCCAGTACTTC. Protein product: CASSSTGGVGTQYF.

To note about this clonotype: One end of the junction does not line up with germline, which may come from a read error. This sequence joins TRBV28 and TRBJ2-7; 7 bases are shared with TRBD2. The CDR3 totals 11 residues. The V gene's germline CDR1 is MDHEN and CDR2 SYDVKM. The chain's CDR3 is CAGSAGGEQYF. CDR3 DNA sequence: TGTGCCGGCAGTGCCGGGGGGGAGCAGTACTTC.

In this sample, this clonotype turned up many times. The CDR3 is CASSRLADGGYEQYF. CDR3 DNA sequence: TGTGCCAGCAGCAGACTAGCGGACGGTGGTTACGAGCAGTACTTC. V is TRBV7-9 and J is TRBJ2-7; 9 positions agree with TRBD2. The V gene end was trimmed by 5 bases and the J gene end by 4 bases; junction bases not matched to a gene: 9. Germline CDR1 and CDR2: SEHNR and FQNEAQ (reference sequence). This CDR3 has 15 residues.

Notes on this clonotype: A much bigger clone sits one base away, suggesting this may be a read error. The chain employs TRBV12-3 or TRBV12-4 and TRBJ2-5; D is uncertain. CDR3 size: 13 residues. The CDR3 sequence is CASSLTTQETRYF. CDR3 bases: TGTGCCAGCAGTTTGACAACCCAAGAGACCCGGTACTTC.

This rearrangement joins TRBV7-9 to TRBJ2-7; tentative D call: TRBD1 (6 bases). Near its end, the DNA agrees better with TRBJ2-5, so the J call may be wrong. The CDR3 totals 15 residues. Looked up from germline, CDR1 is SEHNR and CDR2 is FQNEAQ (reference sequence). The DNA of the CDR3 is TGTGCCAGCAGCTCCAGGGGTGCCGGTGTAGAGACCCAGTACTTC. Residues: CASSSRGAGVETQYF.

In its sample, this clonotype was seen a few times. The J gene is TRBJ2-7, the V gene TRBV9, with 8 bases lining up with TRBD1. The CDR3 is 15 amino acids. CDR1 and CDR2 from the germline V gene are SGDLS and YYNGEE. J gave up 1 base and V 4 bases, and 7 bases lay outside the gene matches. This CDR3 reads CASSRSTGASYEQYF. CDR3 coding DNA: TGTGCCAGCAGCAGGTCGACAGGGGCTTCCTACGAGCAGTACTTC.

This clonotype appeared a few times. The chain recombines TRBV5-1 with TRBJ1-6; 9 nucleotides line up with TRBD1. This CDR3 is built from 16 residues. CDR1 is SGHRS and CDR2 is YFSETQ in the germline V gene. The V and J ends lost 4 bases and 8 bases, in that order; junction bases with no gene match: 10. CDR3 nucleotide sequence: TGCGCCAGCAGCCAAACACCGGGACAGGGCTATTCACCCCTCCACTTT. This encodes CASSQTPGQGYSPLHF.

This clonotype was detected ten times or more. V and J are TRBV20-1 and TRBJ2-7; 8 bases match TRBD1. This CDR3 has 14 amino acids. The V segment lost 5 bases and the J segment 1 base; nucleotides outside the gene matches: 7. CDR1 is DFQATT and CDR2 is SNEGSKA in the germline V gene (reference sequence). CDR3 nucleotide sequence: TGCAGTGCTGACCGGGACAGGCGATCCTACGAGCAGTACTTC. Its translation is CSADRDRRSYEQYF.